This T cell receptor beta chain derives from a study of cytomegalovirus exposure and HLA in healthy donors (dated by TCRdb to the late 2010s). Background on the whole study: According to an earlier analysis of 587 of the donors, some 170 million T cells yielded approximately 120 million unique TCR beta sequences and roughly 280 Gb of sequence data. Roughly 300 gigabases of sequencing data and about 92 million unique TCR sequences made up an early release that covered several hundred HLA-typed donors. Among the approximately 400 genotyped donors, around 81% belonged to the genetic ancestry cluster associated with self-reported Caucasian donors. The study aimed to test whether cataloging public T cell receptors could reveal signatures of past pathogen exposure. Using immunosequencing, the study profiled T cell repertoires from about 650 subjects and related those repertoires to cytomegalovirus serostatus. In addition to the first cohort of approximately 670 subjects, a separate validation cohort of over 90 different subjects was used. High-throughput TCR immunosequencing, statistical association of individual TCRs with disease status, and machine learning were combined to predict cytomegalovirus infection status. A later analysis re-analyzed previously published TCR beta repertoires from several hundred donors and added high-resolution HLA genotyping to study TCR occurrence patterns. Rather than drawing on any new phenotypic data, the later analysis identified candidate immune exposures from TCR beta sequences and the way those sequences occurred across donors. An earlier analysis of several hundred of the donors used high-throughput TCR beta sequencing to judge whether each TCR beta V gene segment behaved as functional or pseudogenic. Donor age, sex, ethnicity and CMV serostatus were compiled alongside the repertoire data. Genome-wide SNP genotypes for about 65% of the roughly 670 donors were used in a later genetic analysis, which treated that subset as a discovery cohort. Every discovery cohort repertoire had been produced on one sequencing platform. Both class I and class II loci were covered by HLA typing, at four-digit resolution. Typing coverage varied by locus: roughly 620-640 donors for A, B, C, DRB1 and DQB1; roughly 560 for DQA1; approximately 610 for DPA1; approximately 470 for DPB1. Five DR-DQ haplotypes were treated as single units for association and clustering because of strong linkage in the cohort. Among over 350 genotyped donors of the cohort, an average of approximately 250,000 unique TCR beta nucleotide sequences were sequenced per donor, roughly 20% of them non-productive.

General study outcomes and caveats: The study listed 150 to 200 TCR beta chains as associated with cytomegalovirus. A later analysis found that TCR association rates varied across HLA loci, with DRB1 alleles showing the most associated TCRs and HLA-C alleles the fewest. Most TCR sequences were observed very rarely across donors, whereas some public TCRs were present in many individuals. A cluster of highly shared sequence variants was judged likely to be a technical artifact of the sequencing pipeline. A further reported finding was that TCR beta sequences accurately predicted the HLA-A and HLA-B alleles for most subjects in the first cohort. Specific HLA alleles were associated with some 15,000 TCR beta sequences at a false discovery rate of 0.05 in a later analysis. Sequencing depth was assumed to be roughly uniform across donors in the presence/absence analyses, though that assumption may not hold. Compared with equally common non-associated chains, HLA-associated TCR beta chains in a later analysis were more clonally expanded and had lower generation probabilities. Some 15 rarely observed V segments, including chromosome 9 orphons, were excluded from the earlier analysis of approximately 500 of the donors because counts were too low. Some IMGT-functional V segments, including TRBV6-2 and TRBV6-3, could not be told apart with the 87-base-pair reads, so those segments were excluded. When HLA alleles, especially DR and DQ, strongly co-occurred, attributing TCR associations to individual alleles was difficult. A later genetic analysis associated a missense DCLRE1C variant with V-gene and J-gene trimming of TCR beta chains, and an independent cohort replicated the association. According to a later analysis, parvovirus B19, influenza, CMV and Epstein-Barr virus appeared linked to several top co-occurrence clusters. Immune exposure information for the cohort was limited to CMV serostatus. Broadly in line with IMGT annotations, most TCR beta V segments showed up in productive rearrangements about 87% or about 30% of the time in an earlier analysis of around 600 of the donors. In a later analysis, most CMV-associated TCR beta chains were found to appear HLA-restricted, with HLA associations seemingly driven largely by CMV exposure. It was suggested by the authors that the approach could potentially be generalized to other disease states and immunological phenotypes. The cohort was sequenced for TCR beta chains only, and without alpha or paired-chain data the features that could be detected were limited. In vitro tests confirmed that three of the cytomegalovirus-associated TCR beta chains recognize cytomegalovirus antigens. Cytomegalovirus status was reported to be diagnosed by the classifier with high specificity and sensitivity in both the original and validation cohorts. Correlated functional status among segregating V segments might reflect linkage disequilibrium, but an unknown experimental factor could not be ruled out. According to a later genetic analysis, donors in an Asian-associated ancestry cluster had fewer N-insertions in productive TCRs than the approximately 630-donor mean. Because some donors lacked HLA typing at each locus, the association tests relied only on the typed subset.

As regards this clone: Its antigen remains unidentified. Base-call qualities are not available, and no considerably larger clone is one nucleotide away.

Library generation was performed with the immunoSEQ multiplex PCR assay. A mixture of 60 forward primers for TCR Vbeta segments and 13 reverse primers for TCR Jbeta segments was used in the multiplex PCR. The CDR3 region of rearranged TCR beta genes was amplified from genomic DNA with a multiplex PCR assay. The amplified TCR beta libraries were sequenced on the Illumina HiSeq System as 87-base-pair reads. The study's own analysis went as follows. A later analysis tallied 70 million to 100 million unique TCR beta chains across the 666 repertoires, and some 10 million of those chains were shared by two or more donors. To remove PCR and sequencing errors, raw reads were error-corrected and collapsed into unique sequences using a nearest-neighbor algorithm that merged closely related sequences. V, D and J gene segments were assigned by aligning CDR3 sequences to IMGT reference sequences. For a sequence to be retained, a match of at least six nucleotides was required to both a V gene segment and a J gene segment. Rearrangements were classified as productive when the CDR3 lacked stop codons and remained in frame with V and J, and all other rearrangements were classified as non-productive. CDR3 was defined by IMGT convention, running from the second conserved V-encoded cysteine to the conserved J-encoded phenylalanine. Sequences without an unambiguous match to a single V gene segment were excluded from the earlier analysis of approximately 560 of the donors. In an earlier analysis of 450 to 700 of the donors, V segments were called functional above 56.7% productive rearrangements and were called segregating when the between-donor standard deviation exceeded 5%. To diagnose cytomegalovirus status from the catalog of TCR beta chain sequences, a statistical classification framework was built. In a later analysis, TCR nucleotide sequences were compared against IMGT/GENE-DB human TR gene sequences so that V and J genes could be assigned. Using the TCRdist pipeline, a later analysis assigned CDR3 sequences along with most-parsimonious VDJ recombination scenarios. In a later analysis, every TCR beta chain was defined by the combination of its CDR3 amino acid sequence and its V-gene family, and reads without a unique V-gene family were dropped. To address suspected cross-contamination and a sequencing artifact, a later analysis removed 592 highly shared, low-generation-probability nucleotide sequences. A later analysis calculated a clonal expansion index for each public chain from normalized within-repertoire ranks of inferred template counts. A later analysis computed generation probabilities with a VDJ recombination model fitted to out-of-frame rearrangements, and checked the results against IGoR. A later analysis scored TCR-TCR, TCR-HLA and TCR-CMV co-occurrence with hypergeometric tests, applying a repertoire-size bias correction to TCR pairs. A later analysis estimated false discovery rates by permuting HLA or CMV assignments 20 times. In a later analysis, co-occurring TCRs were grouped using DBSCAN, with TCRdist sequence similarity added in when clustering inside HLA-allele-positive subsets. Co-occurrence clustering excluded repertoires with fewer than 30,000 or more than 120,000 public chains, plus five with anomalous nucleotide sharing. The clones in this table, taken by TCRdb from immuneACCESS, are in-frame only. Not every clone is retained; where verified, under half of the shortfall comes from an unresolved V gene, and the cause of the rest is unknown. The V and J calls and clone size come from that table; D and trimming were worked out from the DNA. The sample table holds 140,000 to 150,000 clones, of which around 75% were seen once. The top ten clones comprise around 2% of the sample.

Deletion took 0 bases off V and 3 bases off J, with a span of 9 bases between the germline ends. Counted from cysteine to phenylalanine, this CDR3 has 14 amino acids. Of all the DNA, just the CDR3 is kept, 42 bases in frame from base 1. Based on the germline V gene (reference sequence), the CDR1 and CDR2 sequences are GTSNPN and SVGIG. In total, around 600 healthy bone marrow donors made up the cohort. Cohort members were all nominally healthy when sampled, although unrecorded immune exposures were likely present. The donor was CMV seronegative and was included in the group of a few hundred seronegative cohort members. A peripheral blood sample was provided by each donor, and peripheral blood mononuclear cells were used for TCR beta sequencing. Genomic DNA extraction from the blood cell samples was performed with the Qiagen DNeasy Blood Extraction Kit.

The receptor was derived from a woman aged 40 to 49 in good health and CMV-seronegative. This chain joins TRBV30 to TRBJ1-3, with TRBD1 perhaps the D gene, on 6 matching bases. The specimen was PBMCs. The DNA reads as follows: TGTGCCTGGAGTGTGGGGGCGAGTGGAAACACCATATATTTT. The encoded protein is CAWSVGASGNTIYF.